Sequencing of this T cell receptor beta chain was carried out in a study of cytomegalovirus exposure and HLA in healthy donors. Broader study findings: As immune exposure information, only CMV serostatus was available. Analysis performed later showed TCR beta chains linked to HLA being more clonally expanded than equally common others.

With respect to this clone: Its antigen is unknown.

CDR1 MNHEY and CDR2 SMNVEV come from the germline V gene (reference sequence). V lost 2 bases and J lost 0, with 17 bases in between. The CDR3 loop spans 19 amino acids. Vbeta (60) and Jbeta (13) primers were used in the PCR. Generated by immunoSEQ multiplex PCR, the TCRdb table keeps only in-frame clones and is missing some. The sample carries about 180,000 clones, around four fifths recorded once. The chain links TRBV27 to TRBJ2-6; a weak D match, TRBD2 (6 bases). The TCR was taken from a man aged 25-45 years in good health and CMV-seronegative. Sample: PBMCs. In nucleotides, the CDR3 is TGTGCCAGCAGTTTAATTGCGGAGGGGAGAGTCTCTGGGGCCAACGTCCTGACTTTC. This translates into CASSLIAEGRVSGANVLTF.